The 4 T cell receptor beta chains given below trace back to one sample, sequenced in a study of tumor-infiltrating lymphocytes in primary liver carcinoma. Without any cell sorting, about 19-30 mg of bulk tissue yielded co-extracted RNA and DNA. TCR beta cDNA came from about 500 ng total RNA, primed with a constant-region primer. Three rounds of nested multiplex PCR with slightly modified ARM-PCR produced TCR beta libraries. The study ran its first two PCR rounds for roughly 9 cycles each, using TRBV1-TRBV30 forward primers and a C-beta reverse primer. TCRdb reprocessed the multiplex PCR reads with MiXCR, giving one entry per CDR3 protein. Of 80,000 to 100,000 distinct CDR3 sequences detected, less than 70% appear once; the ten largest clones hold around 27%. What was sequenced was tumor-adjacent normal liver tissue. The receptor source for this set is a man aged 40-49 years with primary liver carcinoma and hepatitis B virus infection.

The chain joins TRBV6-5 to TRBJ2-6; D perhaps matches TRBD1 (6 bases). The CDR3 has 18 residues. CDR1 and CDR2 from the germline V gene are MNHEY and SVGAGI. The V end was cut by 5 bases, the J end by 3 bases, with 20 bases between. Here the CDR3 reads CASSLWTEMKNGANVLTF. The CDR3 nucleotides read TGTGCCAGCAGTCTTTGGACAGAGATGAAAAATGGGGCCAACGTCCTGACTTTC.

The chain is built from TRBV2 and TRBJ2-7; no reliable D call. Trimming pared 2 bases from V and 3 bases from J, leaving 8 bases between. This CDR3 is 13 amino acids long. Germline V lookup: CDR1 SNHLY, CDR2 FYNNEI. The CDR3, as DNA: TGTGCCAGCAGTGAACTCCCCAGCTACGAGCAGTACTTC. Translated: CASSELPSYEQYF.

This clonotype appeared once. The junction departs from germline at one end; a sequencing error may be responsible. This chain joins TRBV5-1 and TRBJ2-2; TRBD2 might be the D (6 bases). Looked up from germline, CDR1 is SGHRS and CDR2 is YFSETQ. The CDR3 length is 13 residues. The CDR3 protein is CAGHGGEAGEQFF. The CDR3 coding sequence is TGCGCCGGCCATGGAGGGGAAGCTGGGGAGCAGTTTTTT.

This clonotype appeared once. A read error may account for a junction end that differs from germline. The V gene is TRBV7-9, the J gene TRBJ2-7; D not certain. CDR3 size: 14 residues. Germline-derived CDR1 and CDR2 are SEHNR and FQNEAQ (reference sequence). The CDR3 DNA follows: TGTGCCAGCTGCTTCCCACAGCTGTCCTACGAGCAGTACTTC. This translates into CASCFPQLSYEQYF.